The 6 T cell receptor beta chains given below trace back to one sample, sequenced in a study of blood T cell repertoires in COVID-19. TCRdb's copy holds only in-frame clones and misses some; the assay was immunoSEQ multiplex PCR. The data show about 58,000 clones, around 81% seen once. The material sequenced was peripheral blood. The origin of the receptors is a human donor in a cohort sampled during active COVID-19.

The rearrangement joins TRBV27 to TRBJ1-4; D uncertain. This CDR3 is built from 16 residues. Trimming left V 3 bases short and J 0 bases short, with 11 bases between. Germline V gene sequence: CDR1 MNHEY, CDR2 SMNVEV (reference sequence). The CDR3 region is CASSFWLPATNEKLFF. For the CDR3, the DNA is TGTGCCAGCAGTTTTTGGCTTCCTGCAACTAATGAAAAACTGTTTTTT. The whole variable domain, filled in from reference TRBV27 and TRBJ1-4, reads EAQVTQNPRYLITVTGKKLTVTCSQNMNHEYMSWYRQDPGLGLRQIYYSMNVEVTDKGDVPEGYKVSRKEKRNFPLILESPSPNQTSLYFCASSFWLPATNEKLFFGSGTQLSVL.

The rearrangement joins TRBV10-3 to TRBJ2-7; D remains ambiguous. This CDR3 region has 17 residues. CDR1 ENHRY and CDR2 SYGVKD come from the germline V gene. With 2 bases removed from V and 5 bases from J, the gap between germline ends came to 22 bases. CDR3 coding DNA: TGTGCCATCAGTGAGCTGTCCCCCCCCACGACGGGTAACGAGCAGTACTTC. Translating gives CAISELSPPTTGNEQYF.

CDR3 sequence: CASSGRLAGVYEQYF. For the CDR3, the DNA is TGTGCCAGCAGCGGCCGACTAGCGGGGGTGTACGAGCAGTACTTC. The rearrangement joins TRBV2 to TRBJ2-7; 12 nucleotides match TRBD2. The CDR3 totals 15 residues. J was trimmed by 4 bases and V by 6 bases; bases with no gene match: 7. CDR1 SNHLY and CDR2 FYNNEI come from the germline V gene.

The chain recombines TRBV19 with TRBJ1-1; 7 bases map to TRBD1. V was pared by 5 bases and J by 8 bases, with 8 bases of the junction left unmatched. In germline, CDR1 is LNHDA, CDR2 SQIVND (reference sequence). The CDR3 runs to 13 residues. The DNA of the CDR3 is TGTGCCAGTAGTGCCCGGACAGGCAGAGAAGCTTTCTTT. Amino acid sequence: CASSARTGREAFF.

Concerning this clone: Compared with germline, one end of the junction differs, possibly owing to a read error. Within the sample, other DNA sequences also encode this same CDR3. The CDR3 spells CASSLNFYEQYF. CDR3 DNA sequence: TGTGCCAGCAGCTTAAACTTCTACGAGCAGTACTTC. This sequence joins TRBV5-1 and TRBJ2-7; no firm D call. This CDR3 is 12 amino acids long. CDR1 SGHRS and CDR2 YFSETQ come from the germline V gene.

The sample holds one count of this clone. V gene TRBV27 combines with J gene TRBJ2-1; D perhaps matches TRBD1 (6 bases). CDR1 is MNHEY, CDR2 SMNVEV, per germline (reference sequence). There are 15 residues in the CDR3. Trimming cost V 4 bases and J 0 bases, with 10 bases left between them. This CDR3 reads CASSSRDTSYNEQFF. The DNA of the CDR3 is TGTGCCAGCAGTTCCCGGGACACCTCCTACAATGAGCAGTTCTTC.